The clone carrying this T cell receptor beta chain was counted a single time. As yet, its antigen is unknown. Assay: immunoSEQ multiplex PCR; the TCRdb copy retains only in-frame clones and omits some. The data hold about 1.5 million clones, with 95% to 99% observed a single time. These data originate in a study of shared clonotypes between healthy human individuals. The V segment lost 5 bases and the J segment 4 bases; nucleotides outside the gene matches: 11. In germline, CDR1 is SGHVS, CDR2 FQNEAQ. The CDR3 is 17 residues long. Regarding the study as a whole: Generation probabilities were higher for clonotypes shared across all four sorted-subset donors than for unshared ones. Since donors were few, the genetic and exposure-history diversity represented was limited. Sharing across four donors was highest in naive CD4 (around 5%) and lowest in memory CD8 (0.4%). Naive subsets generally exceeded memory subsets in estimated richness.

The receptor's source is a man between 25 and 39 years old in good health. The material sequenced was naive CD4+ T cells sorted from blood. Subset here: CD45RA+ positively selected. The V gene is TRBV7-8, the J gene TRBJ2-7; 13 bases fit TRBD2. DNA for the CDR3: TGTGCCAGCAGCGCAACTAGCGGGAGGGGTATTAGTTACGAGCAGTACTTC. It specifies CASSATSGRGISYEQYF.